The 10 T cell receptor beta chains listed next were all sequenced from one sample in a study of identical twins' blood T cells. TCRdb reprocessed the 5' RACE reads with MiXCR, giving one entry per CDR3 protein. Found here are a few hundred thousand distinct CDR3 sequences, 28% of them singletons; the top ten hold 6% to 7%. Source material: PBMCs. These receptors all come from a woman between 18 and 55 years old in good health.

V and J are TRBV20-1 and TRBJ1-6; TRBD1 is a possible D gene (5 bases). Germline V CDR1 and CDR2: DFQATT, SNEGSKA (reference sequence). V lost 5 bases to trimming and J lost 5 bases, with 13 bases between them. CDR3 length equals 14 residues. In DNA, the CDR3 is TGCAGTGCTGCCCCACCGGGACATAATTCACCCCTCCACTTT. It encodes CSAAPPGHNSPLHF.

The genes are TRBV9 and TRBJ1-2; no firm D call. CDR3 length: 18 amino acids. Germline-derived CDR1 and CDR2 are SGDLS and YYNGEE. V was pared by 1 base and J by 2 bases, with 21 bases between. This chain's CDR3 is CASSVSTDYFGANYGYTF. The DNA for the CDR3 is TGTGCCAGCAGCGTATCCACGGATTATTTTGGAGCCAACTATGGCTACACCTTC.

This sequence joins TRBV7-2 and TRBJ2-7, with a tentative D call TRBD1 (5 bases). The CDR3 length is 14 residues. V was shortened by 5 bases and J by 3 bases, with 14 bases between the two germline ends. CDR1 and CDR2 from the germline V gene are SGHTA and FQGNSA. DNA for the CDR3: TGTGCCAGCAGCCAAATTCAGGGATTCTACGAGCAGTACTTC. Its protein is CASSQIQGFYEQYF.

The chain links TRBV9 to TRBJ2-5, with a possible D match to TRBD2 (6 bases). This CDR3 has 14 residues. Germline V gene lookup returns CDR1 SGDLS and CDR2 YYNGEE. V was trimmed by 2 bases and J by 5 bases, leaving 13 bases between them. The CDR3 DNA reads as TGTGCCAGCAGCGTCGGGGGAAGAACGGAGACCCAGTACTTC. Its translation is CASSVGGRTETQYF.

CDR3 nucleotides: TGTGCCAGCAGTTACGGGACTCGATACAATGAGCAGTTCTTC. It specifies CASSYGTRYNEQFF. The V call is TRBV12-3 or TRBV12-4, the J call TRBJ2-1; D may be TRBD2 (6 bases). V was pared by 4 bases and J by 4 bases, with 11 bases between. The length of the CDR3 is 14 residues.

This clonotype was picked up a small number of times. V is TRBV7-2 and J is TRBJ1-1, with 9 positions matching TRBD1. V trimming: 4 bases; J trimming: 0 bases; junction bases outside the gene matches: 6. Germline lookup yields CDR1 SGHTA and CDR2 FQGNSA. CDR3 length equals 16 residues. The CDR3 reads CASSSRQGGLNTEAFF. Here the CDR3 DNA reads TGTGCCAGCAGCTCAAGACAGGGGGGGTTGAACACTGAAGCTTTCTTT. Looking up the rest from reference TRBV7-2 and TRBJ1-1 gives the full variable domain: GAGVSQSPSNKVTEKGKDVELRCDPISGHTALYWYRQSLGQGLEFLIYFQGNSAPDKSGLPSDRFSAERTGGSVSTLTIQRTQQEDSAVYLCASSSRQGGLNTEAFFGQGTRLTVV.

The sample holds many counts of this clonotype. The chain uses TRBV12-5 and TRBJ2-5, with 13 nucleotides matching TRBD2. Germline CDR1 and CDR2: LGHNT and FRNRAP. V shed 0 bases, J shed 4 bases, and the junction held 2 bases outside the gene matches. The CDR3 spans 16 residues. The CDR3 DNA reads TGTGCTAGTGGTTTGGTACTAGCGGGAGGGTTAGAGACCCAGTACTTC. Its translation is CASGLVLAGGLETQYF.

This clonotype was found once. The gene calls are TRBV28 and TRBJ2-1; 8 nucleotides agree with TRBD1. Germline V gene lookup returns CDR1 MDHEN and CDR2 SYDVKM. The CDR3 length is 11 residues. V shed 6 bases, J shed 15 bases, and the junction held 7 bases outside the gene matches. DNA of the CDR3: TGTGCCAGCAGAACAGGGGGTACTTGGTTCTTC. Amino acid sequence: CASRTGGTWFF.

This chain connects TRBV3-1 to TRBJ1-2, with D possibly being TRBD1 (5 bases). CDR1 is LGHDT and CDR2 is YNNKEL in the germline V gene (reference sequence). This CDR3 is 14 amino acids long. V shed 0 bases and J shed 6 bases, with 11 bases lying between them. The CDR3 here is CASSQDRLGDGYTF. DNA for the CDR3: TGTGCCAGCAGCCAAGACCGGTTAGGGGATGGCTACACCTTC.

As regards this clonotype: The germline gene is not matched at one end of the junction; a read error may be the cause. This chain connects TRBV2 to TRBJ2-5; maybe TRBD1 (6 bases). Germline V CDR1 and CDR2: SNHLY, FYNNEI. The CDR3 covers 14 residues. The CDR3 loop is CASIVRGQGETHYF. CDR3 DNA: TGTGCCAGCATAGTCAGGGGTCAAGGAGAGACCCATTACTTC.